The rows below give T cell receptor beta chains drawn from one sample of a study of blood T cell repertoires in COVID-19. TCRdb's copy holds only in-frame clones and misses some; the assay was immunoSEQ multiplex PCR. This sample has around 100,000 clones; about 83% occur once, and the top ten carry over 15%. Sequencing was done on a sample of peripheral blood. These receptors were taken from a human donor in a cohort sampled during active COVID-19. Each CDR3 is given with its conserved first and last residue. A D gene is named only where the DNA matches it firmly. Clone size appears in some rows only: once, few, many, or a class for an expanded clone.

size: -
D: TRBD1
J: TRBJ1-3
V: TRBV9
CDR3: CASSVAGQGKNTIYF
DNA: TGTGCCAGCAGCGTAGCCGGACAGGGGAAGAACACCATATATTTT

size: -
D: -
J: TRBJ2-1
V: TRBV10-1
CDR3: CASSPKAGGIEQFF
DNA: TGCGCCAGCAGCCCAAAGGCGGGCGGGATTGAGCAGTTCTTC

size: once
D: -
J: TRBJ2-7
V: TRBV28
CDR3: CASSSSYEQYF
DNA: TGTGCCAGCAGTTCATCCTACGAGCAGTACTTC

size: -
D: TRBD1
J: TRBJ1-2
V: TRBV3-1/TRBV3-2
CDR3: CASSLTRTGPYTF
DNA: TGTGCCAGCAGCCTGACTCGGACAGGTCCGTACACCTTC

size: -
D: -
J: TRBJ1-2
V: TRBV4-2
CDR3: CASSQVAGVEGYTF
DNA: TGTGCCAGCAGCCAAGTCGCAGGGGTAGAAGGCTACACCTTC

size: once
D: TRBD2
J: TRBJ2-2
V: TRBV5-1
CDR3: CASSLQPGRDTGELFF
DNA: TGCGCCAGCAGCTTGCAGCCAGGGAGGGACACCGGGGAGCTGTTTTTT

size: -
D: -
J: TRBJ2-1
V: TRBV6-2/TRBV6-3
CDR3: CASSKPNEQFF
DNA: TGTGCCAGCAGTAAGCCTAATGAGCAGTTCTTC

size: -
D: -
J: TRBJ1-2
V: TRBV5-1
CDR3: CASSLDGVGYTF
DNA: TGCGCCAGCAGCTTGGACGGGGTCGGCTACACCTTC

size: -
D: TRBD2
J: TRBJ2-5
V: TRBV29-1
CDR3: CSEGTSGSETQYF
DNA: TGCAGCGAAGGGACTAGCGGGAGTGAGACCCAGTACTTC

size: -
D: TRBD2
J: TRBJ2-3
V: TRBV6-6
CDR3: CASSYALAGTTDTQYF
DNA: TGTGCCAGCAGTTACGCCCTAGCGGGAACCACAGATACGCAGTATTTT

size: -
D: TRBD2
J: TRBJ2-5
V: TRBV19
CDR3: CASSMRGLAEETQYF
DNA: TGTGCCAGTAGTATGCGGGGACTAGCAGAAGAGACCCAGTACTTC

size: -
D: -
J: TRBJ2-1
V: TRBV4-1
CDR3: CASSQVPGVGNEQFF
DNA: TGCGCCAGCAGCCAAGTTCCGGGGGTCGGCAATGAGCAGTTCTTC

size: -
D: TRBD2
J: TRBJ2-1
V: TRBV7-6
CDR3: CASSAGLAREISYNEQFF
DNA: TGTGCCAGCAGCGCGGGACTAGCGAGAGAAATCTCCTACAATGAGCAGTTCTTC

size: once
D: -
J: TRBJ1-1
V: TRBV6-2/TRBV6-3
CDR3: CASSYSTAATMSTEAFF
DNA: TGTGCCAGCAGTTACTCGACAGCAGCCACTATGAGCACTGAAGCTTTCTTT

size: -
D: -
J: TRBJ1-2
V: TRBV9
CDR3: CASSPDPSSVGAYTF
DNA: TGTGCCAGCAGCCCCGACCCCTCGTCCGTAGGGGCCTACACCTTC

size: once
D: -
J: TRBJ1-1
V: TRBV19
CDR3: CATCVGGRANTEAFF
DNA: TGTGCCACCTGCGTGGGGGGGCGTGCGAACACTGAAGCTTTCTTT

size: -
D: -
J: TRBJ1-6
V: TRBV11-2
CDR3: CASSLLPDSPLHF
DNA: TGTGCCAGCAGCTTACTCCCTGATTCACCCCTCCACTTT

size: -
D: TRBD1
J: TRBJ1-2
V: TRBV5-1
CDR3: CASSPGTASNNYGYTF
DNA: TGCGCCAGCAGCCCGGGGACAGCGTCAAATAACTATGGCTACACCTTC

size: once
D: -
J: TRBJ1-1
V: TRBV19
CDR3: CASSIPGMDTEAFF
DNA: TGTGCCAGTAGTATCCCGGGTATGGACACTGAAGCTTTCTTT

size: -
D: TRBD1
J: TRBJ1-1
V: TRBV3-1/TRBV3-2
CDR3: CASSHWDRANTEAFF
DNA: TGTGCCAGCAGTCATTGGGACAGGGCGAACACTGAAGCTTTCTTT

size: few
D: TRBD1
J: TRBJ1-1
V: TRBV5-1
CDR3: CASSPGTGGTEAFF
DNA: TGCGCCAGCAGCCCCGGGACAGGGGGCACTGAAGCTTTCTTT